These T cell receptor beta chains were read from a single sample in a study of response to subunit inactivated influenza vaccine. TCRdb ran MiXCR on the RT-PCR reads and lists one entry per CDR3 protein. In the table there are approximately 200,000 distinct CDR3 sequences, approximately 15% of which are singletons. The specimen was CD8+ T cells sorted from PBMCs, collected more than 4 days after vaccination. The receptors come from a man aged 45-60 years who received an inactivated influenza vaccine. CDR3s include the opening cysteine and the closing phenylalanine or tryptophan.

j_call: TRBJ1-2
v_call: TRBV29-1
cdr3_aa: CSVSGTVSYGYTF

j_call: TRBJ1-6
v_call: TRBV20-1
cdr3_aa: CSALWVRANSPLHF

j_call: TRBJ2-7
v_call: TRBV29-1
cdr3_aa: CSVGAGAHPGEQYF

j_call: TRBJ2-7
v_call: TRBV20-1
cdr3_aa: CSASGLAGPYEQYF

j_call: TRBJ2-3
v_call: TRBV27
cdr3_aa: CASSTWDRARGDTQYF

j_call: TRBJ2-1
v_call: TRBV28
cdr3_aa: CASSLYLYNEQFF

j_call: TRBJ2-1
v_call: TRBV27
cdr3_aa: CASDVRDRGSAEQFF

j_call: TRBJ1-2
v_call: TRBV6-5
cdr3_aa: CASSYSKGGGNGYTF

j_call: TRBJ2-2
v_call: TRBV19
cdr3_aa: CASSIDPVWLGELFF

j_call: TRBJ2-7
v_call: TRBV3-1
cdr3_aa: CASSQTRTKAREQYF

j_call: TRBJ2-2
v_call: TRBV12-3/TRBV12-4
cdr3_aa: CASSFYQRGPYTGELFF

j_call: TRBJ2-1
v_call: TRBV7-9
cdr3_aa: CASNQKSSYNEQFF

j_call: TRBJ2-3
v_call: TRBV11-2
cdr3_aa: CASNTSARTDTQYF

j_call: TRBJ2-7
v_call: TRBV9
cdr3_aa: CASSTGDRGRNEQYF

j_call: TRBJ2-2
v_call: TRBV11-2
cdr3_aa: CASSWTPFTSGPNTGELFF

j_call: TRBJ1-1
v_call: TRBV27
cdr3_aa: CASSLAANTEAFF

j_call: TRBJ1-5
v_call: TRBV6-1
cdr3_aa: CASSDTGGNQPQHF

j_call: TRBJ2-7
v_call: TRBV7-9
cdr3_aa: CASSLREGSTYEQYF

j_call: TRBJ1-2
v_call: TRBV6-2/TRBV6-3
cdr3_aa: CASSYDRNYGYTF

j_call: TRBJ1-6
v_call: TRBV4-1
cdr3_aa: CASSHVDGGSPLHF

j_call: TRBJ2-1
v_call: TRBV6-2/TRBV6-3
cdr3_aa: CASSYSIALAGHNEQFF

j_call: TRBJ2-7
v_call: TRBV10-1
cdr3_aa: CASSDNSYLDEQYF

j_call: TRBJ2-1
v_call: TRBV12-3/TRBV12-4
cdr3_aa: CASSLSLAGLDEQFF

j_call: TRBJ1-5
v_call: TRBV15
cdr3_aa: CATSRVTGTGPQHF

j_call: TRBJ1-5
v_call: TRBV27
cdr3_aa: CASSLLGLQPQHF

j_call: TRBJ2-3
v_call: TRBV9
cdr3_aa: CASSVAGDSTDTQYF

j_call: TRBJ1-1
v_call: TRBV7-9
cdr3_aa: CASIRGQGHLNTEAFF

j_call: TRBJ2-5
v_call: TRBV12-3/TRBV12-4
cdr3_aa: CASSLSQETQYF

j_call: TRBJ2-4
v_call: TRBV5-6
cdr3_aa: CASSTGTPQNIQYF

j_call: TRBJ1-5
v_call: TRBV6-5
cdr3_aa: CASSSGGTQPQHF

j_call: TRBJ2-7
v_call: TRBV25-1
cdr3_aa: CASRPNVGGRASGTYEQYF

j_call: TRBJ2-7
v_call: TRBV5-1
cdr3_aa: CASSYLTGDYEQYF

j_call: TRBJ2-7
v_call: TRBV12-3/TRBV12-4
cdr3_aa: CASSTGTGGYEQYF

j_call: TRBJ2-6
v_call: TRBV24-1
cdr3_aa: CATSDSLPTGANVLTF

j_call: TRBJ1-5
v_call: TRBV6-2/TRBV6-3
cdr3_aa: CASRHGRSNQPQHF

j_call: TRBJ1-5
v_call: TRBV4-1
cdr3_aa: CASSQEIQAGNQPQHF

j_call: TRBJ2-1
v_call: TRBV13
cdr3_aa: CASSQQGTEQFF

j_call: TRBJ1-1
v_call: TRBV12-3/TRBV12-4
cdr3_aa: CASSFAIANTEAFF

j_call: TRBJ2-7
v_call: TRBV29-1
cdr3_aa: CSVEDYAGGWGEQYF

j_call: TRBJ2-2
v_call: TRBV29-1
cdr3_aa: CSAQNWVAGELFF

j_call: TRBJ2-7
v_call: TRBV7-9
cdr3_aa: CASSPMMSSSYEQYF